This TCR beta chain stems from a study of T cell responses to AZD1222 COVID-19 vaccine. As concerns this clone: Its antigen is as yet unknown.

The study, taken as a whole, reports: Compared with day 0, the breadth and depth of the Spike-specific TCR repertoire rose significantly after two doses of AZD1222. At study baseline, merely six AZD1222 recipients were seropositive. As reported, nearly half of all spike-specific TCRs target variant regions that are unmutated.

The germline CDR1 and CDR2 sequences are SGHNT and YYREEE (reference sequence). V shed 1 base and J shed 5 bases, with 4 bases lying between them. The CDR3 is 13 residues long. TCRdb keeps only in-frame clones here, not all; method: immunoSEQ multiplex PCR. The sample holds about 160,000 clones; 90% to 95% are singletons and the top ten take about 4.6%. The sample was peripheral blood, taken on day 0 of MenACWY control vaccination. The J gene is TRBJ1-6, the V gene TRBV5-4; D gene unclear. The TCR was taken from an adult in good health. In DNA form, the CDR3 reads TGTGCCAGCAGCTTGACCGATAATTCACCCCTCCACTTT. This sequence encodes CASSLTDNSPLHF.